This TCR beta chain was retrieved from a study of blood T cell repertoires in COVID-19. Whole-study context: Italy, Spain and the United States were the sources of the convalescent and acute COVID-19 samples. Nucleic acid was either cDNA or gDNA, and it came from T cells, B-cell-depleted T cells, or PBMCs.

Sequencing used immunoSEQ multiplex PCR; TCRdb keeps in-frame clones, though not all of them. Of about 160,000 clones listed, approximately 80% are singletons. Germline CDR1 ENHRY, CDR2 SYGVKD. Trimming took off 7 bases at V and 0 bases at J, with 7 bases between the two ends. The CDR3 extends over 13 amino acids. The rearrangement joins TRBV10-3 to TRBJ1-3; weak D call: TRBD1 (6 bases). The clonotype originates from an elderly woman with active or convalescent COVID-19. The sequenced sample was peripheral blood. CDR3 amino acids: CAINRDSGNTIYF. In DNA form, the CDR3 reads TGTGCCATCAACAGGGACTCTGGAAACACCATATATTTT.